Sequencing of this T cell receptor beta chain was carried out in a study of PD-1 blockade in classical Hodgkin lymphoma. This table comes from immunoSEQ multiplex PCR, and its TCRdb copy is limited to in-frame clones, with some not included. The data hold more than 40,000 clones, with more than 70% observed a single time. Patients all relapsed after autologous stem cell transplantation, and there was variation in brentuximab vedotin exposure. With respect to this clone: Its antigen is as yet unknown.

This CDR3 is 12 amino acids long. V was trimmed by 8 bases and J by 7 bases, leaving 15 bases between them. In germline, CDR1 is MNHNY, CDR2 SVGAGI (reference sequence). General study findings and limits: Baseline diversity in complete responders resembled that of newly diagnosed patients. Newly diagnosed patients were reported to start with lower TCR diversity than healthy donors. Exclusion removed patients who began nivolumab under 1 year after ASCT.

This specimen consisted of peripheral blood mononuclear cells (PBMCs), obtained at baseline. The sequence came from a human donor with classical Hodgkin lymphoma. The V gene is TRBV6-6, the J gene TRBJ2-7; D perhaps matches TRBD1 (6 bases). As DNA, the CDR3 is TGTGCCAGCTACACAGTGAGGGGGGAGCAGTACTTC. Residues: CASYTVRGEQYF.